The sequence of this T cell receptor beta chain was determined in a study of cytomegalovirus exposure and HLA in healthy donors. Clones were sequenced by immunoSEQ multiplex PCR, and TCRdb holds only the in-frame ones, with some missing. In the table there are 60,000 to 65,000 clones, 90% to 95% of which are singletons. Germline trimming cut 6 bases from V and 8 bases from J; bases unmatched to any gene: 5. CDR3 length: 13 amino acids. CDR1 and CDR2 (germline): SNHLY, FYNNEI. The chain employs TRBV2 and TRBJ1-4, with 8 bases that match TRBD1. This sequence originates from a woman between 18 and 30 years old in good health and CMV-seropositive. Source material: PBMCs. This CDR3 is CASRRGQAEKLFF. As DNA, the CDR3 is TGTGCCAGCAGGAGGGGACAGGCCGAAAAACTGTTTTTT.